These T cell receptor beta chains were read from a single sample in a study of blood T cells in healthy people across ages. Via MiXCR, TCRdb re-called the 5' RACE reads, giving one row per CDR3 protein. This sample has hundreds of thousands of distinct CDR3 sequences, with approximately 40% found just once. Sequencing input: blood. The receptors stem from an elderly man in good health. CDR3s include the opening cysteine and the closing phenylalanine or tryptophan. The D gene is left open where the match is weak. A clone size is listed for some rows: how often the clone was seen (once, few, many), or a class if it is expanded.

-,13,TRBV5-1,-,TRBJ2-1,CASSTGTNNEQFF,TGCGCCAGCAGCACCGGGACCAACAATGAGCAGTTCTTC
-,15,TRBV7-2,few,TRBJ1-2,CASSLVSGSWDGYTF,TGTGCCAGCAGCTTAGTCTCGGGCAGCTGGGATGGCTACACCTTC
-,16,TRBV20-1,-,TRBJ1-6,CSARVPQGGNNSPLHF,TGCAGCGCTAGAGTCCCCCAGGGTGGCAATAATTCACCCCTCCACTTT
TRBD1,14,TRBV2,-,TRBJ1-5,CASRATGGDQPQHF,TGTGCCAGCAGGGCTACAGGGGGCGATCAGCCCCAGCATTTT
-,13,TRBV4-2,-,TRBJ2-1,CASSLAGQNEQFF,TGTGCCAGCAGCCTGGCAGGGCAAAATGAGCAGTTCTTC
-,15,TRBV4-3,-,TRBJ1-1,CASSQTRGGNTEAFF,TGCGCCAGCAGCCAAACTCGTGGGGGAAACACTGAAGCTTTCTTT
TRBD2,16,TRBV28,-,TRBJ2-1,CASSSTSGRGYNKQFF,TGTGCCAGCAGTTCAACTAGCGGGAGGGGGTACAATAAGCAGTTCTTC
-,14,TRBV20-1,few,TRBJ2-5,CSARGGSGAETQYF,TGCAGTGCTAGAGGGGGGTCAGGGGCCGAGACCCAGTACTTC
TRBD2,17,TRBV6-5,few,TRBJ2-3,CASSYYTSGGYTDTQYF,TGTGCCAGCAGTTATTATACTAGCGGGGGTTATACAGATACGCAGTATTTT
-,15,TRBV20-1,-,TRBJ2-7,CSARAAGAPLGEQYF,TGCAGTGCTAGAGCAGCCGGGGCTCCCCTCGGCGAGCAGTACTTC
TRBD1,12,TRBV6-4,-,TRBJ2-7,CASRERDSEQYF,TGTGCCAGCAGGGAACGGGACAGTGAGCAGTACTTC
-,10,TRBV7-9,-,TRBJ1-5,CASSLAPQHF,TGTGCCAGCAGCTTAGCACCCCAGCATTTT
TRBD2,14,TRBV27,-,TRBJ2-7,CASSGTSGRYEQYF,TGTGCCAGCAGCGGGACTAGCGGGAGATACGAGCAGTACTTC
-,13,TRBV2,-,TRBJ1-2,CASSLGRSYGYTF,TGTGCCAGCAGCCTGGGCAGGTCCTATGGCTACACCTTC
-,15,TRBV7-9,-,TRBJ1-6,CASSRESSYNSPLHF,TGTGCCAGCAGCCGAGAGAGCTCCTATAATTCACCCCTCCACTTT
TRBD2,15,TRBV7-9,-,TRBJ2-7,CASSAPSGGRNEQYF,TGTGCCAGCAGCGCCCCTAGCGGGGGGCGCAATGAGCAGTACTTC
TRBD2,14,TRBV9,few,TRBJ2-5,CASSTTSRDGEQYF,TGTGCCAGCAGCACGACTAGCAGGGACGGGGAGCAGTACTTC
-,18,TRBV15,-,TRBJ2-1,CATSREGNGSSSYNEQFF,TGTGCCACCAGCAGAGAAGGTAACGGGAGTTCCTCCTACAATGAGCAGTTCTTC
TRBD2,17,TRBV2,-,TRBJ2-3,CASSSSQTSGLTDTQYF,TGTGCCAGCAGTTCCTCCCAAACTAGCGGCCTCACAGATACGCAGTATTTT
TRBD2,16,TRBV3-1,-,TRBJ2-4,CASSQGGLAGVREQYF,TGTGCCAGCAGCCAAGGGGGACTAGCGGGAGTAAGGGAGCAGTACTTC
TRBD1,14,TRBV7-7,-,TRBJ2-3,CASSQGTAADTQYF,TGTGCTAGCAGCCAAGGGACAGCTGCAGATACGCAGTATTTT
-,15,TRBV4-2,few,TRBJ2-5,CASSQEYRGGETQYF,TGTGCCAGCAGCCAAGAGTACAGGGGAGGGGAGACCCAGTACTTC
TRBD1,14,TRBV5-1,many,TRBJ2-2,CASSPGQGTGELFF,TGCGCCAGCAGCCCGGGACAGGGGACCGGGGAGCTGTTTTTT
TRBD2,16,TRBV14,-,TRBJ2-1,CASSQDPGLAYNEQFF,TGTGCCAGCAGCCAAGATCCGGGACTAGCATACAATGAGCAGTTCTTC
TRBD2,15,TRBV6-1,-,TRBJ2-7,CASRESLAGGGEQYF,TGTGCCAGCAGGGAATCACTAGCGGGAGGGGGCGAGCAGTACTTC
-,14,TRBV20-1,-,TRBJ2-1,CSARTGLLYNEQFF,TGCAGTGCTAGAACCGGACTCCTCTACAATGAGCAGTTCTTC
TRBD2,16,TRBV5-1,-,TRBJ2-1,CASSLFTSGGAGEQFF,TGCGCCAGCAGCTTGTTCACTAGCGGGGGGGCAGGTGAGCAGTTCTTC
TRBD2,17,TRBV10-2,-,TRBJ2-1,CASSWTSAMSSYNEQFF,TGCGCCAGCAGTTGGACTAGCGCCATGAGCTCCTACAATGAGCAGTTCTTC
TRBD1,16,TRBV5-1,few,TRBJ2-7,CASSLPGTGGSYEQYF,TGCGCCAGCAGCTTACCCGGGACAGGGGGCTCTTACGAGCAGTACTTC
-,14,TRBV5-1,-,TRBJ2-3,CASAYRSDTDTQYF,TGCGCCAGCGCCTACAGGTCTGACACAGATACGCAGTATTTT
TRBD1,16,TRBV11-3,-,TRBJ2-3,CASSSRDRALNQPQYF,TGTGCCAGCAGCTCCAGGGACAGGGCCCTCAATCAGCCCCAGTATTTT
-,10,TRBV5-1,-,TRBJ2-3,CASRGYTQYF,TGCGCCAGCAGGGGATATACGCAGTATTTT
TRBD2,15,TRBV11-2,many,TRBJ2-5,CASSLGGRAGETQYF,TGTGCCAGCAGCTTAGGGGGGAGGGCCGGGGAGACCCAGTACTTC
TRBD2,15,TRBV7-2,-,TRBJ2-7,CASSLRTSGRAEQYF,TGTGCCAGCAGCCTTCGGACTAGCGGGAGGGCCGAGCAGTACTTC
-,11,TRBV6-5,few,TRBJ2-7,CATGQGPEQYF,TGTGCCACCGGGCAGGGCCCCGAGCAGTACTTC
-,11,TRBV2,-,TRBJ1-2,CASSGYYGYTF,TGTGCCAGCAGTGGGTACTATGGCTACACCTTC
TRBD1,15,TRBV20-1,few,TRBJ1-2,CSARDPTGGHPGYTF,TGCAGTGCTAGAGATCCGACAGGGGGGCATCCGGGCTACACCTTC
-,12,TRBV7-9,many,TRBJ2-7,CASSFLGEGQYF,TGTGCCAGCAGCTTCCTGGGAGAGGGGCAGTACTTC
TRBD1,16,TRBV14,few,TRBJ2-5,CASSLRTGTNQETQYF,TGTGCCAGCAGCCTAAGGACAGGGACGAATCAAGAGACCCAGTACTTC
TRBD1,18,TRBV6-2/TRBV6-3,-,TRBJ2-6,CASSYSTGSASGANVLTF,TGTGCCAGCAGTTACTCGACAGGGTCTGCATCTGGGGCCAACGTCCTGACTTTC
TRBD2,15,TRBV20-1,once,TRBJ2-7,CSAQSGRDSYNEQYF,TGCAGTGCTCAAAGCGGGAGGGACTCCTACAATGAGCAGTACTTC
-,14,TRBV10-1,-,TRBJ2-5,CASSESPAWETQYF,TGCGCCAGCAGTGAGTCTCCAGCCTGGGAGACCCAGTACTTC
-,17,TRBV27,few,TRBJ2-7,CASSLSLARVPPYEQYF,TGTGCCAGCAGTTTATCTCTGGCAAGGGTGCCCCCCTACGAGCAGTACTTC
TRBD2,15,TRBV9,-,TRBJ2-5,CASSTGGLPQETQYF,TGTGCCAGCAGCACGGGGGGACTACCACAAGAGACCCAGTACTTC
-,17,TRBV7-2,-,TRBJ2-7,CASSFRDTPKTYNEQYF,TGTGCCAGCAGCTTCCGGGACACCCCCAAAACCTACAATGAGCAGTACTTC